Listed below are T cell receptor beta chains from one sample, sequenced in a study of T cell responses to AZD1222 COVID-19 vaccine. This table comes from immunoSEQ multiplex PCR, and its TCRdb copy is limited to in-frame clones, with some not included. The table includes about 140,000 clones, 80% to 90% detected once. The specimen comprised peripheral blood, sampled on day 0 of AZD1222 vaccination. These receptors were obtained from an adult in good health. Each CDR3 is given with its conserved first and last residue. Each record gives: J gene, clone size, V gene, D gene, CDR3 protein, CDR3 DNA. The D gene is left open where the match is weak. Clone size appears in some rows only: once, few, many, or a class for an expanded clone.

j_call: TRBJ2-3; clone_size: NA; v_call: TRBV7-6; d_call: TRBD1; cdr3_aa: CASSSGQTRSTDTQYF; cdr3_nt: TGTGCCAGCAGCTCGGGACAGACGCGAAGCACAGATACGCAGTATTTT
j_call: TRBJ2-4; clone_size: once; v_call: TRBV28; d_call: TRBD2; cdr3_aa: CASSLLTGLAGNIQYF; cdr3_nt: TGTGCCAGCAGTTTATTAACGGGACTAGCGGGAAACATTCAGTACTTC
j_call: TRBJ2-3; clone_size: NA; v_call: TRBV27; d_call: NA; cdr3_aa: CASSLWTAEDTQYF; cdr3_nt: TGTGCCAGCAGTTTATGGACTGCTGAAGATACGCAGTATTTT
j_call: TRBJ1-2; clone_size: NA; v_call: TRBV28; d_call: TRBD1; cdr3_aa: CASSLTKLLGQGGYGYTF; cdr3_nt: TGTGCCAGCAGTCTCACTAAACTCCTCGGACAGGGAGGATATGGCTACACCTTC
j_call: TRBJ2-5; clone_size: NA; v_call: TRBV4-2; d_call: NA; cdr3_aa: CASSQDFTGRETQYF; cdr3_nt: TGTGCCAGCAGCCAAGATTTCACCGGGAGAGAGACCCAGTACTTC
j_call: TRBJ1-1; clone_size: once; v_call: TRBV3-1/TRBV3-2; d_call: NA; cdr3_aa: CASSPPGNTEAFF; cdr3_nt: TGTGCCAGCAGCCCTCCGGGGAACACTGAAGCTTTCTTT
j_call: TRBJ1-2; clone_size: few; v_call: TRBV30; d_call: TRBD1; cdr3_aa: CAWRGQLFYGYTF; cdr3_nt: TGTGCCTGGAGGGGACAGCTATTCTATGGCTACACCTTC
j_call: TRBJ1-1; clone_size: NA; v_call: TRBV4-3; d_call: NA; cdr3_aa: CASSQGVYTEAFF; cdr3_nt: TGCGCCAGCAGCCAAGGGGTTTACACCGAAGCTTTCTTT
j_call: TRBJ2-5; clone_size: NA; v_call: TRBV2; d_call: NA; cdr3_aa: CASGRGRVKETQYF; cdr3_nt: TGTGCCAGTGGGCGGGGCAGGGTTAAGGAGACCCAGTACTTC
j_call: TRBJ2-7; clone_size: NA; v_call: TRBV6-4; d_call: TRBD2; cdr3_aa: CASSDRASGGTYEQYF; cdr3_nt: TGTGCCAGCAGTGATAGGGCTAGCGGGGGGACCTACGAGCAGTACTTC
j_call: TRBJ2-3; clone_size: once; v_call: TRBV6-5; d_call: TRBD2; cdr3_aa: CASSYSSSGGTDTQYF; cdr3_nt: TGTGCCAGCAGTTACTCGTCTAGCGGGGGCACAGATACGCAGTATTTT
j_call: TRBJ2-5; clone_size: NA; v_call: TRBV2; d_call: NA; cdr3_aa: CASSPITGWQETQYF; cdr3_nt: TGTGCCAGCAGTCCCATTACAGGTTGGCAAGAGACCCAGTACTTC
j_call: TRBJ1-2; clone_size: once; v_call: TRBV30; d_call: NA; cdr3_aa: CAWSVGFVQRGPYGYTF; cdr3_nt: TGTGCCTGGAGTGTTGGGTTTGTACAACGTGGCCCCTATGGCTACACCTTC
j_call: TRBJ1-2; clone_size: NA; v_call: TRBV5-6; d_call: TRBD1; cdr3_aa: CASSRDRTNYGYTF; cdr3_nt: TGTGCCAGCAGCCGGGACAGAACTAACTATGGCTACACCTTC
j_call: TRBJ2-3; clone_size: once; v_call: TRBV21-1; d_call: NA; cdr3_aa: CASSKLTDTQYF; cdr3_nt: TGTGCCAGCAGCAAGCTAACAGATACGCAGTATTTT
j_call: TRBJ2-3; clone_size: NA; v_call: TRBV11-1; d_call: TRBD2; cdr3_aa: CASSLISGGTDTQYF; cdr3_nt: TGTGCCAGCAGCTTAATTAGCGGGGGGACAGATACGCAGTATTTT
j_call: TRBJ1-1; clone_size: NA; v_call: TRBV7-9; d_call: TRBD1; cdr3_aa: CASSPEHRGPGTEAFF; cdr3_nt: TGTGCCAGCAGCCCGGAGCACAGGGGGCCGGGCACTGAAGCTTTCTTT
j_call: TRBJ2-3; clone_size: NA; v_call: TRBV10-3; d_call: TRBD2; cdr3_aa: CAIRDYRGRSTDTQYF; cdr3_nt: TGTGCCATCCGGGACTATCGGGGTAGGAGCACAGATACGCAGTATTTT
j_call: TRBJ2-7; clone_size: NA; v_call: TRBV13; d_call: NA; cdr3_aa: CASSLMGDEQYF; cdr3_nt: TGTGCCAGCAGCTTAATGGGGGACGAGCAGTACTTC
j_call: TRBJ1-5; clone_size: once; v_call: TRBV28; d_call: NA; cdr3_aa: CASSPRGEDQPQHF; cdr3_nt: TGTGCCAGCAGCCCACGCGGAGAAGATCAGCCCCAGCATTTT
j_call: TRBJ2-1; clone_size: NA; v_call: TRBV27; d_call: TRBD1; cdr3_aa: CASSFGTGGNEQFF; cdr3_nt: TGTGCCAGCAGTTTCGGGACAGGGGGGAATGAGCAGTTCTTC
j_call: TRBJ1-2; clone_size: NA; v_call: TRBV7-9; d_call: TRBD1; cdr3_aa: CASSLDSTGGGGYTF; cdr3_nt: TGTGCCAGCAGCTTAGATTCAACAGGGGGCGGTGGCTACACCTTC
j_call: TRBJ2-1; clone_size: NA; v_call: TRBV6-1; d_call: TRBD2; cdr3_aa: CASSEAGGLAGVFSYNEQFF; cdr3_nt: TGTGCCAGCAGTGAAGCAGGGGGGCTAGCGGGAGTATTCTCCTACAATGAGCAGTTCTTC